These 25 T cell receptor beta chains came from one sample sequenced in a study of cytomegalovirus exposure and HLA in healthy donors. Both 60 Vbeta primers and 13 Jbeta primers went into the PCR. Sequencing used immunoSEQ multiplex PCR; TCRdb keeps in-frame clones, though not all of them. The sample includes approximately 150,000 clones, 79% of them seen just once. The sample taken for sequencing was PBMCs. The receptors originated from a man aged 50 or older in good health and CMV-seropositive.

J is TRBJ2-7 and V is TRBV30, with 10 nucleotides matching TRBD2. Trimming removed 3 bases from V and 4 bases from J; junction bases left unmatched: 9. There are 15 residues in the CDR3. Germline CDR1 reads GTSNPN; CDR2 reads SVGIG (reference sequence). The CDR3, as DNA: TGTGCCTGGAGACCCAGGCCTAGCGGGAGTTACGAGCAGTACTTC. This sequence encodes CAWRPRPSGSYEQYF.

This clone was recorded only once. The V and J genes are TRBV30 and TRBJ2-5; maybe TRBD1 (6 bases). The germline V and J ends were trimmed by 0 bases and 5 bases, with 13 bases remaining between them. The CDR3 covers 14 residues. Germline CDR1 and CDR2: GTSNPN and SVGIG (reference sequence). The CDR3 here is CAWSVQGLWETQYF. The DNA for the CDR3 is TGTGCCTGGAGTGTACAGGGATTATGGGAGACCCAGTACTTC.

The chain combines TRBV27 with TRBJ1-2; weak D call: TRBD1 (6 bases). V dropped 5 bases and J dropped 4 bases, with 17 bases sitting between them. Germline V lookup: CDR1 MNHEY, CDR2 SMNVEV (reference sequence). This CDR3 spans 15 amino acids. The CDR3 DNA follows: TGTGCCAGCAGTCTCTCCGCACAGGGATCCTATGGCTACACCTTC. This translates into CASSLSAQGSYGYTF.

The chain carries TRBV19 and TRBJ2-4; possible D gene TRBD1, 6 bases. Germline V gene data show CDR1 as LNHDA and CDR2 as SQIVND (reference sequence). Trimming took off 7 bases at V and 5 bases at J, with 18 bases between the two ends. The CDR3 contains 15 residues. The DNA of the CDR3 is TGTGCCAGTACCCCAACCTGGACAGCACAAAACATTCAGTACTTC. Translated: CASTPTWTAQNIQYF.

Regarding this clone: Other DNA sequences in this specimen translate into the identical CDR3. This chain joins TRBV9 and TRBJ2-3, with 7 bases aligning to TRBD2. The J segment lost 3 bases and the V segment lost 0 bases, leaving 1 base of the junction unmatched. The CDR3 sequence is 14 residues long. The germline CDR1 and CDR2 sequences are SGDLS and YYNGEE. The CDR3 loop is CASSVASGTDTQYF. CDR3 coding DNA: TGTGCCAGCAGCGTAGCTAGCGGAACAGATACGCAGTATTTT.

The chain has TRBV6-4 and TRBJ2-1; 10 positions match TRBD2. CDR1 is MRHNA and CDR2 is SNTAGT in the germline V gene. The CDR3 runs 16 residues. With V trimmed by 0 bases and J by 9 bases, 8 bases remained unmatched. The CDR3 reads CASSDSGTSGMAEQFF. The CDR3 DNA follows: TGTGCCAGCAGTGACTCGGGTACTAGCGGGATGGCTGAGCAGTTCTTC.

The genes are TRBV7-9 and TRBJ1-5; tentative D call: TRBD1 (5 bases). This CDR3 spans 16 amino acids. From germline, CDR1 is SEHNR and CDR2 FQNEAQ (reference sequence). V was trimmed by 1 base and J by 6 bases, leaving 16 bases between them. The CDR3 nucleotides are TGTGCCAGCAGCTTAGGGGTCGCAGGGTATAGTCAGCCCCAGCATTTT. It yields the protein CASSLGVAGYSQPQHF. Supplemented by reference TRBV7-9 and TRBJ1-5, the full variable domain reads DTGVSQNPRHKITKRGQNVTFRCDPISEHNRLYWYRQTLGQGPEFLTYFQNEAQLEKSRLLSDRFSAERPKGSFSTLEIQRTEQGDSAMYLCASSLGVAGYSQPQHFGDGTRLSIL.

The chain carries TRBV20-1 and TRBJ1-2, with D unclear. V was pared by 0 bases and J by 8 bases, with 7 bases between. This CDR3 is built from 11 residues. Germline CDR1 DFQATT, CDR2 SNEGSKA (reference sequence). As DNA, the CDR3 is TGCAGTGCTAGAGATGGAGAGGGCTACACCTTC. Translation gives CSARDGEGYTF.

V and J are TRBV28 and TRBJ2-1, with no clear D. The CDR3 totals 13 residues. V was trimmed by 2 bases and J by 5 bases, leaving 7 bases between them. From germline, CDR1 is MDHEN and CDR2 SYDVKM. In nucleotides, the CDR3 is TGTGCCAGCAGTTTAGTACACCACAATGAGCAGTTCTTC. Translation gives CASSLVHHNEQFF.

The chain carries TRBV5-1 and TRBJ2-5; TRBD1 aligns across 7 bases. With the DNA end fitting TRBJ2-7 better, the J assignment may be wrong. Germline V gene sequence: CDR1 SGHRS, CDR2 YFSETQ. The CDR3 loop spans 14 amino acids. This CDR3 is CASSLTGDTYEQYF. The CDR3, as DNA: TGCGCCAGCAGCTTGACAGGGGATACCTACGAGCAGTACTTC.

The genes are TRBV5-4 and TRBJ2-7, with a possible D match to TRBD2 (6 bases). This CDR3 contains 15 residues. V lost 4 bases and J 0 bases, leaving 14 bases between the germline ends. Per germline, CDR1 SGHNT and CDR2 YYREEE (reference sequence). The CDR3 bases are TGTGCCAGCAGCCCCGGAGGGGAAAGCTCCTACGAGCAGTACTTC. This translates into CASSPGGESSYEQYF.

The V gene is TRBV21-1, the J gene TRBJ2-7; no check of the table's D call, TRBD2, against the DNA was made. TRBV21-1 is reported as a pseudogene. The CDR3 runs 16 residues. The CDR3, as DNA: TGTGCCAGCAGCAAGACTGATAGCGTGATTGACTACGAGCAGTACTTC. This translates into CASSKTDSVIDYEQYF.

In its sample, this clone was seen once. This chain joins TRBV19 and TRBJ2-2; D is perhaps TRBD2 (5 bases). The germline gives CDR1 LNHDA, CDR2 SQIVND (reference sequence). The CDR3 is 16 amino acids. V was clipped by 5 bases and J by 0 bases, with 13 bases between them. The DNA for the CDR3 is TGTGCCAGTAGTCTCCTGAGGGTCGCGAACACCGGGGAGCTGTTTTTT. Amino acid sequence: CASSLLRVANTGELFF.

The chain has TRBV4-2 and TRBJ2-3; 7 bases fit TRBD2. Per germline, CDR1 LGHNA and CDR2 YNFKEQ. Trimming removed 0 bases from V and 6 bases from J; junction bases left unmatched: 9. The CDR3 runs 16 residues. The CDR3 sequence: CASSQDWGRASDTQYF. CDR3 sequence (DNA): TGTGCCAGCAGCCAAGATTGGGGGAGGGCCTCGGATACGCAGTATTTT.

This sequence joins TRBV18 and TRBJ1-6, with D perhaps TRBD1 (5 bases). The CDR3 contains 17 residues. CDR1 and CDR2 (germline): KGHSH, LQKENI. Trimming shortened V by 0 bases and J by 8 bases, and 17 bases separated the two germline ends. The CDR3 DNA follows: TGTGCCAGCTCACCACCCCGGACGGGGGGTGGATATTCACCCCTCCACTTT. Protein product: CASSPPRTGGGYSPLHF.

This sequence joins TRBV9 and TRBJ1-2; 9 bases map to TRBD1. CDR3 length: 12 amino acids. V shed 3 bases, J shed 8 bases, and the junction held 2 bases outside the gene matches. Germline loops: CDR1 SGDLS, CDR2 YYNGEE. CDR3 coding DNA: TGTGCCAGCAGCGAAGGACAGGGGGGCTACACCTTC. It translates to CASSEGQGGYTF.

This clone came up a few times. The chain recombines TRBV4-1 with TRBJ2-1, with a weak D call TRBD1 (6 bases). The CDR3 runs 17 residues. The V gene lost 2 bases and the J gene lost 4 bases, with 18 bases spanning the gap. From germline, CDR1 is MGHRA and CDR2 YSYEKL. The DNA for the CDR3 is TGCGCCAGCAGCCAACCGACGGGACATGCCGCATACAATGAGCAGTTCTTC. This sequence encodes CASSQPTGHAAYNEQFF.

This clone was counted between two and nine times. V and J are TRBV30 and TRBJ2-7; TRBD1 might be the D (6 bases). The CDR3 runs to 13 residues. CDR1 and CDR2 (germline): GTSNPN, SVGIG (reference sequence). V gave up 4 bases and J gave up 1 base, with 11 bases separating them. CDR3 sequence reads: CAWKPGESYEQYF. Here the CDR3 DNA reads TGTGCCTGGAAGCCAGGGGAGTCCTACGAGCAGTACTTC. The full variable domain, rest sourced from reference TRBV30 and TRBJ2-7, is SQTIHQWPATLVQPVGSPLSLECTVEGTSNPNLYWYRQAAGRGLQLLFYSVGIGQISSEVPQNLSASRPQDRQFILSSKKLLLSDSGFYLCAWKPGESYEQYFGPGTRLTVT.

This clone has only a few counts. The V and J genes are TRBV6-6 and TRBJ2-4; D gene uncertain. Germline V lookup: CDR1 MNHNY, CDR2 SVGAGI (reference sequence). V lost 2 bases and J 3 bases, leaving 11 bases between the germline ends. The CDR3 consists of 15 residues. CDR3 sequence: CASSYPRTGKNIQYF. Here the CDR3 DNA reads TGTGCCAGCAGTTACCCCCGTACGGGCAAAAACATTCAGTACTTC.

The V gene is TRBV7-9, the J gene TRBJ2-6; unclear D gene. The germline CDR1 and CDR2 sequences are SEHNR and FQNEAQ (reference sequence). There are 18 residues in the CDR3. V gave up 6 bases and J gave up 0 bases, with 18 bases separating them. CDR3 sequence: CASSPLGVTISGANVLTF. The DNA for the CDR3 is TGTGCCAGCAGTCCCCTAGGTGTCACTATCTCTGGGGCCAACGTCCTGACTTTC.

The genes are TRBV9 and TRBJ2-1; 8 bases match TRBD2. V lost 6 bases, J lost 6 bases, and 11 bases stayed unmatched. Germline V CDR1 and CDR2: SGDLS, YYNGEE. The CDR3 totals 15 residues. DNA for the CDR3: TGTGCCAGCACCCTTGGTAGCGGGATGGTCAATGAGCAGTTCTTC. This sequence encodes CASTLGSGMVNEQFF.

V is TRBV19 and J is TRBJ2-5; weak D call: TRBD2 (7 bases). Trimming removed 7 bases from V and 3 bases from J, with 12 bases in between. CDR1 LNHDA and CDR2 SQIVND come from the germline V gene (reference sequence). The CDR3 loop spans 13 amino acids. The CDR3 loop reads CASMGAGEETQYF. CDR3 DNA sequence: TGTGCCAGTATGGGGGCGGGAGAAGAGACCCAGTACTTC. Filled out from reference TRBV19 and TRBJ2-5, the complete variable domain reads DGGITQSPKYLFRKEGQNVTLSCEQNLNHDAMYWYRQDPGQGLRLIYYSQIVNDFQKGDIAEGYSVSREKKESFPLTVTSAQKNPTAFYLCASMGAGEETQYFGPGTRLLVL.

In this sample, this clone turned up a few times. This chain uses TRBV5-6 with TRBJ2-1; D is possibly TRBD1 (6 bases). CDR1 SGHDT and CDR2 YYEEEE come from the germline V gene. The CDR3 is 15 amino acids. Trimming pared 0 bases from V and 10 bases from J, leaving 17 bases between. In nucleotides, the CDR3 is TGTGCCAGCAGCTTGGACAGGGTTTATGATTACGAGCAGTTCTTC. Translated: CASSLDRVYDYEQFF.

Concerning this clone itself: One junction end does not reproduce the germline sequence, and a read error may be involved. The V call is TRBV6-1, the J call TRBJ1-2, with D perhaps TRBD1 (5 bases). CDR3 length: 13 residues. The germline gives CDR1 MNHNS, CDR2 SASEGT. The CDR3 loop is CASSDREGYGYTF. In nucleotides, the CDR3 is TGTGCCAGCAGTGACAGGGAGGGCTATGGCTATACCTTC.

CDR3 protein: CASSSPPDRVSYEQYF. Written as DNA, the CDR3 is TGTGCCAGCAGCTCCCCCCCGGACAGGGTCTCCTACGAGCAGTACTTC. The chain carries TRBV11-1 and TRBJ2-5, with 8 bases matching TRBD1. Judging by the DNA end, TRBJ2-7 fits better; the J call may be wrong. CDR1 and CDR2 from the germline V gene are SGHAT and FQDESV (reference sequence). CDR3 length: 16 residues.